These 28 T cell receptor beta chains came from one sample sequenced in a study of cytomegalovirus exposure and HLA in healthy donors. The PCR employed 60 Vbeta primers together with 13 Jbeta primers. Assay used: immunoSEQ multiplex PCR; TCRdb lists only in-frame clones, some missing. Here the sample spans some 170,000 clones, about 77% being singletons. Sample: PBMCs. The receptor set was obtained from a female donor in good health and CMV-seronegative.

As DNA, the CDR3 is TGTGCCAGCATCCTGGACAGGGGGCGTCAAGAGACCCAGTACTTC. The encoded protein is CASILDRGRQETQYF. The rearrangement uses TRBV6-1 and TRBJ2-5; 11 bases line up with TRBD1. With 7 bases clipped from V and 2 bases from J, the junction kept 6 bases outside the gene matches. The CDR3 extends over 15 amino acids. Germline V gene sequence: CDR1 MNHNS, CDR2 SASEGT.

The genes are TRBV28 and TRBJ2-1, with 9 bases aligning to TRBD2. Losses at the gene ends were 8 bases for V and 8 bases for J; bases not matched to a gene: 10. Germline V gene lookup returns CDR1 MDHEN and CDR2 SYDVKM. The CDR3 runs 14 residues. The CDR3 DNA reads as TGTGCCAGCGTTAGCGGGAGTGGCACTGATGAGCAGTTCTTC. Amino acids: CASVSGSGTDEQFF.

This clone has just a few counts. V is TRBV6-1 and J is TRBJ1-1; tentatively, D is TRBD1 (6 bases). The germline V gene has CDR1 MNHNS and CDR2 SASEGT. CDR3 length: 13 residues. Trimming removed 6 bases from V and 1 base from J, with 9 bases in between. The CDR3 loop reads CASSRGKNTEAFF. DNA for the CDR3: TGTGCCAGCAGCAGGGGAAAGAACACTGAAGCTTTCTTT.

The chain has TRBV27 and TRBJ2-7; 9 nucleotides align to TRBD2. CDR1 MNHEY and CDR2 SMNVEV come from the germline V gene (reference sequence). The V segment lost 0 bases and the J segment 2 bases; nucleotides outside the gene matches: 14. The CDR3 is made up of 19 amino acids. The CDR3 DNA follows: TGTGCCAGCAGTTTATCGTTTGCGGGAGGGTCTAGTCATCCCTACGAGCAGTACTTC. Translation gives CASSLSFAGGSSHPYEQYF.

The rearrangement links TRBV6-6 to TRBJ2-1; 7 bases are shared with TRBD1. The length of the CDR3 is 15 residues. Germline CDR1 reads MNHNY; CDR2 reads SVGAGI (reference sequence). V trimming: 7 bases; J trimming: 0 bases; junction bases outside the gene matches: 6. This CDR3 reads CASTPGQSSYNEQFF. DNA of the CDR3: TGTGCCAGCACCCCGGGACAGAGCTCCTACAATGAGCAGTTCTTC.

This clone was picked up a small number of times. Germline and junction disagree at one end, which may indicate a read error. The chain combines TRBV7-7 with TRBJ2-3; TRBD2 might be the D (5 bases). The germline CDR1 and CDR2 sequences are SSHAT and FNYEAQ (reference sequence). The CDR3 length is 14 residues. CDR3 loop: CASSSGLPGDTQYF. CDR3 DNA: TGTGCTAGCAGCTCTGGACTGCCCGGAGATACGCAGTATTTT.

The chain is built from TRBV18 and TRBJ1-4; tentative D call: TRBD1 (6 bases). The CDR3 spans 15 residues. Trimming shortened V by 6 bases and J by 8 bases, and 19 bases separated the two germline ends. CDR1 and CDR2 from the germline V gene are KGHSH and LQKENI. The CDR3 bases are TGTGCCAGCTCCGCTCCGACAGGTCCCAGGGAAAAACTGTTTTTT. This sequence encodes CASSAPTGPREKLFF.

The chain links TRBV9 to TRBJ2-2; a weak D match, TRBD1 (6 bases). This CDR3 has 16 residues. Germline values: CDR1 SGDLS, CDR2 YYNGEE. With 0 bases removed from V and 6 bases from J, the gap between germline ends came to 15 bases. Written as DNA, the CDR3 is TGTGCCAGCAGCGTAGGGGTCAGGGGTTCGGCCGGGGAGCTGTTTTTT. It translates to CASSVGVRGSAGELFF. The full variable domain, with the rest looked up from reference TRBV9 and TRBJ2-2, is DSGVTQTPKHLITATGQRVTLRCSPRSGDLSVYWYQQSLDQGLQFLIQYYNGEERAKGNILERFSAQQFPDLHSELNLSSLELGDSALYFCASSVGVRGSAGELFFGEGSRLTVL.

In DNA form, the CDR3 reads TGCGCCAGCAGATCCGGGATACGACCTAATGAAAAACTGTTTTTT. Protein sequence: CASRSGIRPNEKLFF. The chain joins TRBV10-1 to TRBJ1-4; no firm D call. Trimming shortened V by 6 bases and J by 3 bases, and 14 bases separated the two germline ends. The V gene's germline CDR1 is WNHNN and CDR2 SYGVQD (reference sequence). CDR3 length equals 15 residues.

The rearrangement joins TRBV28 to TRBJ2-1; D is unresolved. Germline CDR1 is MDHEN and CDR2 is SYDVKM. V lost 3 bases to trimming and J lost 0 bases, with 15 bases between them. CDR3 size: 17 residues. In DNA form, the CDR3 reads TGTGCCAGCAGTTTTCCGGGTTCTCTCCTCTCCTACAATGAGCAGTTCTTC. Amino acids: CASSFPGSLLSYNEQFF.

The chain uses TRBV5-1 and TRBJ1-6; no clear D. This CDR3 is 15 amino acids long. The germline V and J ends were trimmed by 7 bases and 0 bases, with 11 bases remaining between them. Germline lookup yields CDR1 SGHRS and CDR2 YFSETQ. The CDR3 DNA is TGCGCCAGCGCCCAAGGGAGCTCCTATAATTCACCCCTCCACTTT. This codes for CASAQGSSYNSPLHF. Looking up the rest from reference TRBV5-1 and TRBJ1-6 gives the full variable domain: KAGVTQTPRYLIKTRGQQVTLSCSPISGHRSVSWYQQTPGQGLQFLFEYFSETQRNKGNFPGRFSGRQFSNSRSEMNVSTLELGDSALYLCASAQGSSYNSPLHFGNGTRLTVT.

The rearrangement links TRBV7-3 to TRBJ2-3, with 7 bases matching TRBD2. The CDR3 is 15 amino acids. Germline trimming cut 5 bases from V and 5 bases from J; bases unmatched to any gene: 10. Germline-derived CDR1 and CDR2 are SGHTA and FQGTGA. The CDR3 DNA reads TGTGCCAGCAGCCCGACTAGCCGTGCGGGAGATACGCAGTATTTT. Residues: CASSPTSRAGDTQYF.

The chain couples TRBV7-9 to TRBJ2-1; TRBD2 is a possible D gene (7 bases). The germline gives CDR1 SEHNR, CDR2 FQNEAQ (reference sequence). Trimming took 2 bases from V and 7 from J, leaving 15 bases between them. This CDR3 contains 15 residues. The CDR3 nucleotides read TGTGCCAGCAGCTTAAGGGGGGGGCCTATGAATGAGCAGTTCTTC. As protein: CASSLRGGPMNEQFF. Looking up the rest from reference TRBV7-9 and TRBJ2-1 gives the full variable domain: DTGVSQNPRHKITKRGQNVTFRCDPISEHNRLYWYRQTLGQGPEFLTYFQNEAQLEKSRLLSDRFSAERPKGSFSTLEIQRTEQGDSAMYLCASSLRGGPMNEQFFGPGTRLTVL.

The J gene is TRBJ2-5, the V gene TRBV18; TRBD1 agrees at 7 bases. J lost 3 bases, V lost 2 bases, and 9 bases had no gene match. Germline values: CDR1 KGHSH, CDR2 LQKENI. This CDR3 is 16 amino acids long. As DNA, the CDR3 is TGTGCCAGCTCACCAAGGGTGAATACAGGGGAAGAGACCCAGTACTTC. It translates to CASSPRVNTGEETQYF.

In this sample, this clone turned up a few times. V gene TRBV27 combines with J gene TRBJ1-5; TRBD1 matches 7 bases. CDR1 is MNHEY and CDR2 is SMNVEV in the germline V gene (reference sequence). V trimming: 5 bases; J trimming: 0 bases; junction bases outside the gene matches: 7. This CDR3 is 16 amino acids long. In nucleotides, the CDR3 is TGTGCCAGCAGTAAGGGGGCGGGCTATAGCAATCAGCCCCAGCATTTT. It codes for CASSKGAGYSNQPQHF.

This sequence joins TRBV30 and TRBJ2-7; tentatively, D is TRBD2 (5 bases). The length of the CDR3 is 13 residues. V was cut by 1 base and J by 7 bases, with 14 bases left in between. CDR1 is GTSNPN, CDR2 SVGIG, per germline (reference sequence). DNA for the CDR3: TGTGCCTGGAGTGGGATAGCGTCGGGGGAGCAGTACTTC. It encodes CAWSGIASGEQYF.

Many counts were recorded for this clone. The chain couples TRBV5-4 to TRBJ1-4, with a possible D match to TRBD1 (5 bases). CDR3 size: 15 residues. The V end was cut by 0 bases, the J end by 8 bases, with 14 bases between. Looked up from germline, CDR1 is SGHNT and CDR2 is YYREEE (reference sequence). The CDR3 region is CASSLAGPGDEKLFF. As DNA, the CDR3 is TGTGCCAGCAGCTTGGCTGGGCCGGGGGACGAAAAACTGTTTTTT. Based on the CDR3 plus reference TRBV5-4 and TRBJ1-4, the full variable domain is ETGVTQSPTHLIKTRGQQVTLRCSSQSGHNTVSWYQQALGQGPQFIFQYYREEENGRGNFPPRFSGLQFPNYSSELNVNALELDDSALYLCASSLAGPGDEKLFFGSGTQLSVL.

The chain links TRBV6-1 to TRBJ2-7; 12 bases fit TRBD2. In germline, CDR1 is MNHNS, CDR2 SASEGT. The CDR3 spans 14 residues. Unmatched junction bases numbered 2, after V lost 6 bases and J lost 2 bases. CDR3 amino acids: CASRRTSGAYEQYF. CDR3 DNA: TGTGCCAGCAGGCGGACTAGCGGGGCCTACGAGCAGTACTTC.

The CDR3 is CASTSGIYNEQFF. DNA of the CDR3: TGTGCCAGCACTAGCGGAATATACAATGAGCAGTTCTTC. The chain couples TRBV25-1 to TRBJ2-1, with TRBD2 identical over 7 bases. Germline V gene lookup returns CDR1 MGHDK and CDR2 SYGVNS. The CDR3 is 13 amino acids. Germline trimming cut 7 bases from V and 4 bases from J; bases unmatched to any gene: 4. Together with reference TRBV25-1 and TRBJ2-1, the CDR3 gives the full variable domain: EADIYQTPRYLVIGTGKKITLECSQTMGHDKMYWYQQDPGMELHLIHYSYGVNSTEKGDLSSESTVSRIRTEHFPLTLESARPSHTSQYLCASTSGIYNEQFFGPGTRLTVL.

J is TRBJ2-4 and V is TRBV5-1; D is uncertain. Germline V gene data show CDR1 as SGHRS and CDR2 as YFSETQ. Trimming left V 6 bases short and J 0 bases short, with 13 bases between. This CDR3 comprises 15 residues. CDR3 loop: CASTPNSGAKNIQYF. The CDR3 DNA is TGCGCCAGCACGCCCAACTCCGGAGCCAAAAACATTCAGTACTTC.

This clone was picked up one time. The rearrangement uses TRBV11-2 and TRBJ1-1, with 8 bases fitting TRBD1. Per the germline V gene, CDR1 is SGHAT and CDR2 is FQNNGV. The CDR3 has 13 residues. Unmatched junction bases numbered 2, after V lost 5 bases and J lost 3 bases. The CDR3 nucleotides read TGTGCCAGCAGCAACAGGGGGGACACTGAAGCTTTCTTT. It encodes CASSNRGDTEAFF.

Only a few counts were recorded for this clone. This chain joins TRBV28 and TRBJ1-1, with 9 nucleotides matching TRBD1. CDR3 length: 15 amino acids. Germline CDR1 reads MDHEN; CDR2 reads SYDVKM. V lost 5 bases and J lost 1; bases outside the gene matches: 5. CDR3 bases: TGTGCCAGCAGTCCGACAGGGGGATCGAACACTGAAGCTTTCTTT. Protein product: CASSPTGGSNTEAFF.

The chain joins TRBV30 to TRBJ2-1; no reliable D call. The germline V gene has CDR1 GTSNPN and CDR2 SVGIG (reference sequence). The CDR3 covers 12 residues. The V and J ends lost 2 bases and 6 bases respectively, with 8 bases between them. CDR3 DNA: TGTGCCTGGAGTCGGCAGGCCAATGAGCAGTTCTTC. This gives the protein CAWSRQANEQFF. Supplemented by reference TRBV30 and TRBJ2-1, the full variable domain reads SQTIHQWPATLVQPVGSPLSLECTVEGTSNPNLYWYRQAAGRGLQLLFYSVGIGQISSEVPQNLSASRPQDRQFILSSKKLLLSDSGFYLCAWSRQANEQFFGPGTRLTVL.

The chain employs TRBV5-4 and TRBJ2-7, with 9 bases aligning to TRBD2. With 0 bases clipped from V and 0 bases from J, the junction kept 10 bases outside the gene matches. CDR1 SGHNT and CDR2 YYREEE come from the germline V gene (reference sequence). The CDR3 is 18 residues long. The CDR3 nucleotides are TGTGCCAGCAGCTTGGTCGGTAGCGGGGGCCCTAGCTCCTACGAGCAGTACTTC. Its translation: CASSLVGSGGPSSYEQYF.

The chain recombines TRBV18 with TRBJ1-2; possibly TRBD1 for D (6 bases). Germline values: CDR1 KGHSH, CDR2 LQKENI. This CDR3 has 16 amino acids. Deletions cut 4 bases from V and 4 bases from J, with 19 bases between. The CDR3 region is CASSLQQVTGTYGYTF. DNA of the CDR3: TGTGCCAGCTCACTTCAGCAAGTGACAGGCACCTATGGCTACACCTTC.

This clone was counted once. This chain uses TRBV9 with TRBJ2-5; 7 positions match TRBD2. Matching the DNA end better, TRBJ2-7 makes the J call doubtful. The CDR3 contains 15 residues. Per germline, CDR1 SGDLS and CDR2 YYNGEE. Here the CDR3 reads CASSRGRAKGYEQYF. The DNA of the CDR3 is TGTGCCAGCAGCCGAGGGAGGGCCAAGGGCTACGAGCAGTACTTC.

The V and J genes are TRBV10-3 and TRBJ2-3; TRBD1 might be the D (6 bases). The V end was cut by 3 bases, the J end by 1 base, with 14 bases between. CDR1 is ENHRY and CDR2 is SYGVKD in the germline V gene. The CDR3 has 16 residues. CDR3 in DNA: TGTGCCATCAGTGATGAAGACAGGTCCGGCACAGATACGCAGTATTTT. This sequence encodes CAISDEDRSGTDTQYF.

The chain combines TRBV19 with TRBJ2-3, with 10 positions matching TRBD1. The CDR3 has 15 amino acids. Germline V gene sequence: CDR1 LNHDA, CDR2 SQIVND (reference sequence). V shed 7 bases, J shed 1 base, and the junction held 5 bases outside the gene matches. CDR3 sequence (DNA): TGTGCCAGTACTCCGGGACAGGGGCGCACAGATACGCAGTATTTT. Translation gives CASTPGQGRTDTQYF.